These T cell receptor beta chains were read from a single sample in a study of monozygotic twins with inflammatory bowel disease. Following a re-call of the 5' RACE reads, TCRdb has one entry per CDR3 protein and lacks DNA. The sample data list 120,000 to 150,000 distinct CDR3 sequences. Sequencing was performed on blood. These receptors were taken from a human donor with ulcerative colitis or Crohn's disease, or a healthy co-twin of an affected twin (not recorded which). CDR3s include the opening cysteine and the closing phenylalanine or tryptophan.

V,J,CDR3
TRBV5-1,TRBJ2-3,CASSSAPDSHTQYF
TRBV9,TRBJ2-3,CASSVGFADTQYF
TRBV7-9,TRBJ2-7,CASSLERRNEQYF
TRBV5-1,TRBJ1-6,CASSLWTEGNSPLHF
TRBV5-1,TRBJ1-5,CASSDGTVEYNQPQHF
TRBV4-3,TRBJ2-7,CASSQDSIRSYEQYF
TRBV27,TRBJ2-1,CASKPRDRRYNEQFF
TRBV5-1,TRBJ2-7,CASSLVGDASYEQYF
TRBV18,TRBJ1-2,CASATGSNYGYTF
TRBV20-1,TRBJ1-5,CSARGGQGNIGNQPQHF
TRBV20-1,TRBJ2-2,CSAIRQGARGELFF
TRBV20-1,TRBJ1-1,CSARMLEGGNTEAFF
TRBV12-3/TRBV12-4,TRBJ2-2,CASTMGQGITGELFF
TRBV4-1,TRBJ2-7,CASSGSGTGFYEQYF
TRBV3-1,TRBJ2-7,CASSRPPHEQYF
TRBV30,TRBJ2-6,CAWGASLSGANVLTF
TRBV20-1,TRBJ1-6,CSARAGLTLHF
TRBV20-1,TRBJ1-5,CSARRGQNFNQPQHF
TRBV20-1,TRBJ1-3,CSALGQAQNTIYF
TRBV18,TRBJ2-6,CASSRRGNDGANVLTF
TRBV7-2,TRBJ1-1,CASSFAEGQGAFF
TRBV6-5,TRBJ2-3,CASSYVSGGTDTQYF
TRBV20-1,TRBJ1-4,CSAREGQGTVNEKLFF
TRBV29-1,TRBJ2-3,CSARQRRADTQYF
TRBV3-1,TRBJ2-1,CASSLRVPPGGDEQFF
TRBV3-1,TRBJ1-1,CASSRQSTEAFF
TRBV7-3,TRBJ1-1,CASSLLRQAEAFF
TRBV7-6,TRBJ1-4,CASSHAGTGDEKLFF
TRBV7-2,TRBJ1-3,CASSYYPGLGNTIYF
TRBV15,TRBJ2-5,CATSRSDRVGETQYF
TRBV5-1,TRBJ2-3,CASSLEAAPDLAGGPADTQYF
TRBV5-6,TRBJ2-5,CASSGGWGQETQYF
TRBV15,TRBJ2-3,CATINPSRGGPGDTQYF
TRBV12-3/TRBV12-4,TRBJ2-1,CASSPLLASYNEQFF
TRBV12-3/TRBV12-4,TRBJ1-5,CASRRDGDSNQPQHF
TRBV6-5,TRBJ1-2,CASSSAGAPLYGYTF
TRBV27,TRBJ1-1,CASSFTGTEAFF
TRBV24-1,TRBJ2-7,CATSGKGETPYEQYF
TRBV5-1,TRBJ2-5,CASSHRVRDQETQYF
TRBV7-2,TRBJ1-5,CASGLQGNNQPQHF
TRBV4-3,TRBJ2-1,CASSQDGGFGEQFF
TRBV18,TRBJ1-6,CASSRWDSNSPLHF